The T cell receptor (beta chain) described here comes from a study of T cell responses to AZD1222 COVID-19 vaccine. Germline V CDR1 and CDR2: SNHLY, FYNNEI. The CDR3 runs 14 residues. V lost 4 bases, J lost 2 bases, and 10 bases lay in between. Clones were read by immunoSEQ multiplex PCR, and TCRdb kept only the in-frame ones, dropping some. The sample records roughly 49,000 clones, 65% to 80% being singletons. The sample was peripheral blood, taken on day 0 of AZD1222 vaccination. This chain joins TRBV2 and TRBJ2-3; D may be TRBD2 (6 bases). The receptor comes from an adult in good health. CDR3 loop: CASSVRTNTDTQYF. In nucleotides, the CDR3 is TGTGCCAGCAGTGTGCGGACTAACACAGATACGCAGTATTTT.